A selection of T cell receptor beta chains follows, all from one sample in a study of blood T cell repertoires in COVID-19. Sequencing was performed with immunoSEQ multiplex PCR; in TCRdb, only in-frame clones are kept and a portion is missing. The table lists tens of thousands of clones, less than 90% of them singletons, with 8.5% to 10% in the top ten. Specimen: peripheral blood. These receptors were collected from a man older than 75 with active COVID-19. Each CDR3 is given with its conserved first and last residue. The order of the fields is V gene, D gene, clone size, J gene, CDR3 DNA, CDR3 protein. The D gene is left open where the match is weak. Where a row states a size, it is once, few, many or the class of an expanded clone; other rows omit it.

>TRBV2|NA|NA|TRBJ1-5
TGTGCCAGCAGTGATAGAGGGATTGGTCAGCCCCAGCATTTT
CASSDRGIGQPQHF
>TRBV27|TRBD1|NA|TRBJ2-4
TGTGCCAGCAGTTCTACCTCTCGACAGGGGGCAGGAGACATTCAGTACTTC
CASSSTSRQGAGDIQYF
>TRBV2|NA|NA|TRBJ1-2
TGTGCCAGCAGTGAGACAGCTTCAGGCGGCTACACCTTC
CASSETASGGYTF
>TRBV5-1|TRBD1|NA|TRBJ1-4
TGCGCCAGCAGCTTCGGACAGGGAGGTCGCGCTGAAAAACTGTTTTTT
CASSFGQGGRAEKLFF
>TRBV12-5|TRBD2|once|TRBJ2-5
TGTGCTAGTGGTTTACACCGACGGGGGGGCCGGGAGACCCAGTACTTC
CASGLHRRGGRETQYF
>TRBV19|TRBD1|NA|TRBJ1-2
TGTGCCAGTAGTATAGTAGGACAGGGTTTCAACTATGGCTACACCTTC
CASSIVGQGFNYGYTF
>TRBV29-1|NA|NA|TRBJ1-1
TGCAGCGTTGTTTACGAGGTCGAAGCTTTCTTT
CSVVYEVEAFF
>TRBV4-2|TRBD1|NA|TRBJ1-3
TGTGCCAGCAGCCAAAAACCTACGACAGGGGCCGGAAACACCATATATTTT
CASSQKPTTGAGNTIYF
>TRBV12-3/TRBV12-4|TRBD1|NA|TRBJ2-1
TGTGCCAGCAGGTCGGACAGGAGCAATGAGCAGTTCTTC
CASRSDRSNEQFF
>TRBV10-3|NA|NA|TRBJ2-7
TGTGCCATCAGTGCCTCCTCCTACGAGCAGTACTTC
CAISASSYEQYF
>TRBV12-5|TRBD1|NA|TRBJ1-1
TGTGCTAGTGGTTTGGATCCGAGGGGGCGGGCTGAAGCTTTCTTT
CASGLDPRGRAEAFF
>TRBV4-2|NA|few|TRBJ2-7
TGTGCCAGCAGCACCCAGAGGGAGCAGTACTTC
CASSTQREQYF
>TRBV18|NA|NA|TRBJ2-3
TGTGCCAGCTCACCCGGGGAAGGCACAGATACGCAGTATTTT
CASSPGEGTDTQYF
>TRBV24-1|TRBD1|NA|TRBJ2-1
TGTGCCACCAGTGAAGGGACAGGCTTACGTAATGAGCAGTTCTTC
CATSEGTGLRNEQFF
>TRBV2|NA|NA|TRBJ1-6
TGTGCCAACCGGGACTCTGAGAATTCACCCCTCCACTTT
CANRDSENSPLHF
>TRBV12-5|NA|NA|TRBJ2-2
TGTGCTAGTGGTTTGGTACTGAGGGCCGGGGAGCTGTTTTTT
CASGLVLRAGELFF
>TRBV3-1/TRBV3-2|TRBD1|NA|TRBJ1-1
TGTGCCAGCAGCCAAGGACTCCGGGACAGGGTGGTGGCTTTCTTT
CASSQGLRDRVVAFF
>TRBV5-6|NA|NA|TRBJ2-6
TGTGCCAGCAGCTTGGGTTTCCGCGACTCTGGGGCCAACGTCCTGACTTTC
CASSLGFRDSGANVLTF
>TRBV30|NA|NA|TRBJ1-2
TGTGCCTGGAGTCGGACTGGATATGGCTACACCTTC
CAWSRTGYGYTF
>TRBV5-5|TRBD1|NA|TRBJ1-5
TGTGCCAGCAGGCCGGGACAGGGGAATCAGCCCCAGCATTTT
CASRPGQGNQPQHF
>TRBV6-1|TRBD1|NA|TRBJ1-2
TGTGCCAGCAGTGAATCAAAGACAGGGGGCTATGGCTACACCTTC
CASSESKTGGYGYTF
>TRBV15|NA|NA|TRBJ1-2
TGTGCCACCAGCAGAGATACCACGACAACAAACTATGGCTACACCTTC
CATSRDTTTTNYGYTF
>TRBV19|TRBD1|NA|TRBJ1-5
TGTGCCAGTAGTATTAACAGGGGGCAGAGGCAGCCCCAGCATTTT
CASSINRGQRQPQHF
>TRBV11-2|NA|medium-sized|TRBJ1-4
TGTGCCAGCAGCTCAAAGGGGCTTCACGGTGAAAAACTGTTTTTT
CASSSKGLHGEKLFF
>TRBV4-1|TRBD2|NA|TRBJ2-3
TGCGCCAGCAGCCAAGAGGGTAGCGGGTCGCCAGATACGCAGTATTTT
CASSQEGSGSPDTQYF
>TRBV19|NA|NA|TRBJ1-6
TGTGCCAGTAGTATGGGAGGAGGGAATTCACCCCTCCACTTT
CASSMGGGNSPLHF
>TRBV5-1|TRBD1|NA|TRBJ2-3
TGCGCCAGCAGCTTTCGGGGACAGGGCGCAGATACGCAGTATTTT
CASSFRGQGADTQYF
>TRBV4-2|TRBD2|NA|TRBJ2-5
TGTGCCAGCAGCCAAGAAATTGGGACTAGCGGGCTAGAGACCCAGTACTTC
CASSQEIGTSGLETQYF
>TRBV5-4|NA|NA|TRBJ2-7
TGTGCCAGCAGCTCTGTGGGTGGGAGAGACTACGAGCAGTACTTC
CASSSVGGRDYEQYF
>TRBV14|TRBD1|once|TRBJ2-4
TGTGCCAGCAGCCAAGATACGGGACAGATCAAAAACATTCAGTACTTC
CASSQDTGQIKNIQYF
>TRBV27|NA|NA|TRBJ2-7
TGTGCCAGCAGAAATAGCAAAGTCTCCTACGAGCAGTACTTC
CASRNSKVSYEQYF
>TRBV15|TRBD1|NA|TRBJ1-2
TGTGCCACCAGCAGAGACTTATTGACAGGGAGCTATGGCTACACCTTC
CATSRDLLTGSYGYTF
>TRBV5-1|TRBD1|NA|TRBJ1-1
TGCGCCAGCAGCAGGGGACAGGGGGTCGCTGAAGCTTTCTTT
CASSRGQGVAEAFF
>TRBV20-1|NA|NA|TRBJ2-7
TGCAGTGCTAGATCAGGGCACGAGCAGTACTTC
CSARSGHEQYF
>TRBV20-1|NA|NA|TRBJ2-3
TGCAGTGCTAGTCCGAGTCGCGGGGTACGCACAGATACGCAGTATTTT
CSASPSRGVRTDTQYF
>TRBV5-4|TRBD1|few|TRBJ1-1
TGTGCCAGCAGCAGTAGACAGGGGGCGAGGGCTGAAGCTTTCTTT
CASSSRQGARAEAFF
>TRBV29-1|NA|NA|TRBJ1-1
TGCAGCGTTGCCCAAGGGGACACTGAAGCTTTCTTT
CSVAQGDTEAFF
>TRBV4-1|NA|NA|TRBJ2-7
TGCGCCAGCAGCCAAGATTGGGCAAAATTACCGCAGTACTTC
CASSQDWAKLPQYF
>TRBV4-2|NA|NA|TRBJ2-7
TGTGCCAGCAGCCAAGAGGGGTACAGGGACGACAGCGAGCAGTACTTC
CASSQEGYRDDSEQYF
>TRBV3-1/TRBV3-2|TRBD2|NA|TRBJ2-2
TGTGCCAGCAGCCAAGCCGGGACTAGCGGCACGAACACCGGGGAGCTGTTTTTT
CASSQAGTSGTNTGELFF
>TRBV18|TRBD1|NA|TRBJ1-5
TGTGCCAGCTCAGCAGTGGACAGGGGATCAAGGCAGCCCCAGCATTTT
CASSAVDRGSRQPQHF
>TRBV5-1|TRBD1|once|TRBJ2-5
TGCGCCAGCGGACAGGGCGGTGGGGGCCAAGAGACCCAGTACTTC
CASGQGGGGQETQYF
>TRBV7-9|NA|NA|TRBJ1-4
TGTGCCAGCAGCTCGGACAGTGAAAAACTGTTTTTT
CASSSDSEKLFF
>TRBV24-1|TRBD1|NA|TRBJ1-5
TGTGCCACCAGTGACTCCCGACAGGGGAGCAATCAGCCCCAGCATTTT
CATSDSRQGSNQPQHF
>TRBV5-4|NA|NA|TRBJ2-5
TGTGCCAGCAGCGACGGGGGTCAAGAGACCCAGTACTTC
CASSDGGQETQYF
>TRBV5-1|NA|NA|TRBJ2-2
TGCGCCAGCAGCTTAATAGTCAGGGACACCGGGGAGCTGTTTTTT
CASSLIVRDTGELFF
>TRBV5-1|NA|NA|TRBJ1-6
TGCGCCAGCAGCTTGGGGGAGGGGGATTCACCCCTCCACTTT
CASSLGEGDSPLHF
>TRBV19|NA|NA|TRBJ2-2
TGTGCCAGTAGTATCCAGGGCGAAGGCACCGGGGAGCTGTTTTTT
CASSIQGEGTGELFF
>TRBV10-3|NA|NA|TRBJ2-7
TGTGCCATCAGTGATTACAGGAACTCTTACGAGCAGTACTTC
CAISDYRNSYEQYF
>TRBV20-1|NA|NA|TRBJ2-1
TGCAGTGCCGTCGGTGGTGAGCAGTTCTTC
CSAVGGEQFF
>TRBV5-6|NA|NA|TRBJ1-3
TGTGCCAGCAGCTACAATCATGGAAACACCATATATTTT
CASSYNHGNTIYF
>TRBV5-4|NA|NA|TRBJ1-2
TGTGCCAGCAGTTTGGGCGGGCAGGGGCGGTATGGCTACACCTTC
CASSLGGQGRYGYTF
>TRBV7-9|NA|few|TRBJ1-6
TGTGCCAGCAGCTTGGGAGAAGGATATTCACCCCTCCACTTT
CASSLGEGYSPLHF
>TRBV6-6|NA|NA|TRBJ1-1
TGTGCCAGCAGTTACTCGAGTCCAGGGATAAACACTGAAGCTTTCTTT
CASSYSSPGINTEAFF
>TRBV6-2/TRBV6-3|TRBD1|medium-sized|TRBJ2-4
TGTGCCAGCAGTGGACAGGGGGACGCGGACATTCAGTACTTC
CASSGQGDADIQYF
>TRBV20-1|NA|NA|TRBJ1-6
TGCAGTGCTAGTAACAGAAATTCACCCCTCCACTTT
CSASNRNSPLHF
>TRBV6-6|NA|NA|TRBJ1-1
TGTGCCAGCACCGTATCAGGGGACACTGAAGCTTTCTTT
CASTVSGDTEAFF
>TRBV9|TRBD1|NA|TRBJ1-2
TGTGCCAGCAGCCCAGGGACAGGGCTCAGCTATGGCTACACCTTC
CASSPGTGLSYGYTF